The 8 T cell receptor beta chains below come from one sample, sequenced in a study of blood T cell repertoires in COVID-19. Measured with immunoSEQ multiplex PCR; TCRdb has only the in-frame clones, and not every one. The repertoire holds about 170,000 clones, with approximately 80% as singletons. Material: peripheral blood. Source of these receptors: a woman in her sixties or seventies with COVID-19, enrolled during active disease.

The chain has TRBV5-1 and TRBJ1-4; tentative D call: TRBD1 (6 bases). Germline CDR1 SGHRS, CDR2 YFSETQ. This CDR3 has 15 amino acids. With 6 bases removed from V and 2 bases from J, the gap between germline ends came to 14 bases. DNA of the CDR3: TGCGCCAGCACCAGAGGAGGACAGACTAATGAAAAACTGTTTTTT. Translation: CASTRGGQTNEKLFF.

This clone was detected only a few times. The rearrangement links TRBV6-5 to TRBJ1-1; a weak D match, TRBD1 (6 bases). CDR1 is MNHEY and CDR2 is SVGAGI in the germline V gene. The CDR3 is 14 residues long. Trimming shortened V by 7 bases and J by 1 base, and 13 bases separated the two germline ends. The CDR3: CASTPRTENTEAFF. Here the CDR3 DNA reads TGTGCCAGCACCCCCCGGACAGAGAACACTGAAGCTTTCTTT.

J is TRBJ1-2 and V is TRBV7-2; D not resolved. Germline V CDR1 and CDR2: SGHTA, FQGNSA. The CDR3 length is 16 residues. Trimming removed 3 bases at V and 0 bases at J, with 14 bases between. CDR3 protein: CASSLTPTGSNYGYTF. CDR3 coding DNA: TGTGCCAGCAGCTTGACACCAACGGGATCTAACTATGGCTACACCTTC. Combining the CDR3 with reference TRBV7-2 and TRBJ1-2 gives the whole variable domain GAGVSQSPSNKVTEKGKDVELRCDPISGHTALYWYRQSLGQGLEFLIYFQGNSAPDKSGLPSDRFSAERTGGSVSTLTIQRTQQEDSAVYLCASSLTPTGSNYGYTFGSGTRLTVV.

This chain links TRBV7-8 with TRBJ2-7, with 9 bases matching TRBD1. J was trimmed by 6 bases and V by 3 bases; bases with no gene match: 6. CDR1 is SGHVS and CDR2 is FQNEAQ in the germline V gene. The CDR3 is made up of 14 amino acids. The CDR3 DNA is TGTGCCAGCAGCTTCCGGGACAGGGTCGGCGAGCAGTACTTC. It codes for CASSFRDRVGEQYF.

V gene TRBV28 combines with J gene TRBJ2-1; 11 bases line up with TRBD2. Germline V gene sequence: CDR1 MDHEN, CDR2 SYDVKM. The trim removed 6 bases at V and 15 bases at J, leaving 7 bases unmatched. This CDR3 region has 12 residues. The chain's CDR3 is CASSSTSGRLFF. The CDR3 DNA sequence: TGTGCCAGCAGCTCCACTAGCGGGAGACTGTTCTTC.

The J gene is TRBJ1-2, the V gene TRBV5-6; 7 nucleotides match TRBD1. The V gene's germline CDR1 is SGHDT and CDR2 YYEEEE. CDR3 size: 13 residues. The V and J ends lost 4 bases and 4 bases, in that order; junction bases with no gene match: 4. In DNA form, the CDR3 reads TGTGCCAGCAGCGAGGGACAGTTCTATGGCTACACCTTC. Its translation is CASSEGQFYGYTF.

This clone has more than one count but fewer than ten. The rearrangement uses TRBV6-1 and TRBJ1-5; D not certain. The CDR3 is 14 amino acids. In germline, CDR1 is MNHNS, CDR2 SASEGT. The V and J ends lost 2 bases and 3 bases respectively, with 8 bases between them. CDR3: CASSESGYNQPQHF. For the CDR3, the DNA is TGTGCCAGCAGTGAATCGGGTTACAATCAGCCCCAGCATTTT.

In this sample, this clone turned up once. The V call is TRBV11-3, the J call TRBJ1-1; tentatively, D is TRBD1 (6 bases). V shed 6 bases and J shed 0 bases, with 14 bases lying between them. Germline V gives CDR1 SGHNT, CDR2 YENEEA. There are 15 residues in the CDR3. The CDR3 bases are TGTGCCAGCAGACAGACAGGAGCTATGAACACTGAAGCTTTCTTT. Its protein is CASRQTGAMNTEAFF.